The 28 T cell receptor beta chains below all came from one sample that was sequenced in a study of blood T cell repertoires in COVID-19. Using immunoSEQ multiplex PCR, the repertoire was profiled, and TCRdb retains in-frame clones only, with some absent. Among roughly 250,000 clones, roughly 80% were seen once, and the ten largest hold approximately 4.5%. The sequencing sample was made of peripheral blood. Receptors originate from a woman aged 70-85 years with acute or convalescent COVID-19.

The chain recombines TRBV5-5 with TRBJ2-7, with D possibly being TRBD1 (6 bases). The CDR3 sequence is 13 residues long. Trimming took off 1 base at V and 5 bases at J, with 10 bases between the two ends. Germline V gene lookup returns CDR1 SGHKS and CDR2 YYEKEE (reference sequence). The CDR3 sequence: CASSLSGVHEQYF. The CDR3 coding sequence is TGTGCCAGCAGCTTGTCAGGGGTCCACGAGCAGTACTTC. Supplemented by reference TRBV5-5 and TRBJ2-7, the full variable domain reads DAGVTQSPTHLIKTRGQQVTLRCSPISGHKSVSWYQQVLGQGPQFIFQYYEKEERGRGNFPDRFSARQFPNYSSELNVNALLLGDSALYLCASSLSGVHEQYFGPGTRLTVT.

This clone appeared a few times. The rearrangement uses TRBV27 and TRBJ1-5; a weak D match, TRBD1 (5 bases). Germline V gene data show CDR1 as MNHEY and CDR2 as SMNVEV (reference sequence). V dropped 5 bases and J dropped 0 bases, with 8 bases sitting between them. CDR3 length: 14 amino acids. The chain's CDR3 is CASSPDSSNQPQHF. The CDR3 nucleotides read TGTGCCAGCAGTCCTGACAGTAGCAATCAGCCCCAGCATTTT.

The chain carries TRBV4-1 and TRBJ1-1; the D is unclear. Germline V gene data show CDR1 as MGHRA and CDR2 as YSYEKL. The CDR3 length is 13 residues. The V end was cut by 3 bases, the J end by 5 bases, with 10 bases between. The CDR3 coding sequence is TGCGCCAGCAGCCAGTACCAGGAAACTGAAGCTTTCTTT. Its translation: CASSQYQETEAFF.

The chain joins TRBV6-6 to TRBJ1-2; the D is unclear. Germline V gene sequence: CDR1 MNHNY, CDR2 SVGAGI (reference sequence). This CDR3 is 13 amino acids long. V was trimmed by 0 bases and J by 4 bases, leaving 6 bases between them. CDR3 in amino acids: CASSYSGVYGYTF. CDR3 coding DNA: TGTGCCAGCAGTTACTCCGGGGTCTATGGCTACACCTTC.

The rearrangement links TRBV5-1 to TRBJ1-5, with unresolved D. The V gene lost 5 bases and the J gene lost 0 bases, with 6 bases spanning the gap. The CDR3 is 13 residues long. Germline V lookup: CDR1 SGHRS, CDR2 YFSETQ. The CDR3 protein is CASRGDSNQPQHF. CDR3 sequence (DNA): TGCGCCAGCAGGGGAGATAGCAATCAGCCCCAGCATTTT.

This rearrangement joins TRBV5-1 to TRBJ2-5; 11 bases fit TRBD1. The CDR3 covers 13 residues. The ends lost 7 bases at V and 5 bases at J; junction bases unmatched: 4. Germline CDR1 SGHRS, CDR2 YFSETQ. The CDR3, as DNA: TGCGCCAGCGGACAGGGGGCCCGGGAGACCCAGTACTTC. Protein: CASGQGARETQYF.

V gene TRBV19 combines with J gene TRBJ1-1; TRBD1 matches at 7 bases. The CDR3 is made up of 15 amino acids. Trimming cost V 5 bases and J 1 base; bases outside gene matches: 7. Germline values: CDR1 LNHDA, CDR2 SQIVND (reference sequence). The CDR3: CASSSLGQPNTEAFF. Here the CDR3 DNA reads TGTGCCAGTAGTTCCCTGGGACAGCCGAACACTGAAGCTTTCTTT.

J is TRBJ2-2 and V is TRBV27, with TRBD1 identical over 10 bases. The V gene end was trimmed by 5 bases and the J gene end by 7 bases; junction bases not matched to a gene: 10. Germline values: CDR1 MNHEY, CDR2 SMNVEV (reference sequence). CDR3 length equals 16 residues. CDR3 in DNA: TGTGCCAGCAGTCCGACAGGGGGCAACTATGGCGGGGAGCTGTTTTTT. It translates to CASSPTGGNYGGELFF.

The genes are TRBV9 and TRBJ1-6; D gene uncertain. V lost 0 bases, J lost 7 bases, and 11 bases lay in between. CDR1 and CDR2 (germline): SGDLS, YYNGEE. This CDR3 has 15 amino acids. The CDR3 protein is CASSVGPAENSPLHF. As DNA, the CDR3 is TGTGCCAGCAGCGTAGGTCCAGCGGAGAATTCACCCCTCCACTTT. The full variable domain, with the rest looked up from reference TRBV9 and TRBJ1-6, is DSGVTQTPKHLITATGQRVTLRCSPRSGDLSVYWYQQSLDQGLQFLIQYYNGEERAKGNILERFSAQQFPDLHSELNLSSLELGDSALYFCASSVGPAENSPLHFGNGTRLTVT.

This clone was found once. The CDR3 loop reads CASSQDLLGAGTEAFF. DNA of the CDR3: TGTGCCAGCAGCCAAGATCTTCTGGGGGCAGGCACTGAAGCTTTCTTT. The chain is built from TRBV3-1 (or the pseudogene TRBV3-2) and TRBJ1-1, with TRBD1 as a possible D gene (6 bases). CDR3 length: 16 amino acids. The V gene lost 0 bases and the J gene lost 4 bases, with 15 bases spanning the gap. CDR1 is LGHDT and CDR2 is YNNKEL in the germline V gene (reference sequence).

The chain links TRBV6-1 to TRBJ2-7; 14 bases agree with TRBD2. The ends lost 3 bases at V and 4 bases at J; junction bases unmatched: 5. The CDR3 is 16 amino acids. The germline CDR1 and CDR2 sequences are MNHNS and SASEGT. As DNA, the CDR3 is TGTGCCAGCAGTGACGGGACTAGCGGGGGCCTGTACGAGCAGTACTTC. This codes for CASSDGTSGGLYEQYF.

V gene TRBV28 combines with J gene TRBJ1-5, with D perhaps TRBD1 (6 bases). The CDR3 contains 16 residues. V was trimmed by 8 bases and J by 5 bases, leaving 22 bases between them. Germline V CDR1 and CDR2: MDHEN, SYDVKM. The CDR3 DNA reads TGTGCCAGCGCCCCTTTTGGGACACCGGCCGATCAGCCCCAGCATTTT. Translating it yields CASAPFGTPADQPQHF.

This clone was recorded a few times. The rearrangement uses TRBV2 and TRBJ2-3, with D perhaps TRBD2 (5 bases). Germline V gene sequence: CDR1 SNHLY, CDR2 FYNNEI. With 9 bases removed from V and 4 bases from J, the gap between germline ends came to 8 bases. The CDR3 spans 11 residues. The CDR3 nucleotides read TGTGCCAGTGCTAGCCCAGATACGCAGTATTTT. This encodes CASASPDTQYF.

This chain uses TRBV7-2 with TRBJ1-3, with no clear D. Trimming stripped 1 base from V and 3 bases from J, with 10 bases between. The CDR3 extends over 15 amino acids. The germline V gene encodes CDR1 SGHTA and CDR2 FQGNSA. CDR3: CASSLVRGSGNTIYF. The CDR3 nucleotides read TGTGCCAGCAGCTTAGTCCGGGGTAGTGGAAACACCATATATTTT.

The chain joins TRBV6-6 to TRBJ2-1; D remains unclear. CDR1 is MNHNY, CDR2 SVGAGI, per germline (reference sequence). The CDR3 has 13 residues. V was clipped by 5 bases and J by 4 bases, with 9 bases between them. In DNA, the CDR3 is TGTGCCAGCAGTGATACTGGTTACAATGAGCAGTTCTTC. Translated, it gives CASSDTGYNEQFF.

This clone has a single count. The chain recombines TRBV3-1 (or the pseudogene TRBV3-2) with TRBJ2-2; D may be TRBD1 (6 bases). Trimming took 1 base from V and 4 from J, leaving 10 bases between them. Germline V lookup: CDR1 LGHDT, CDR2 YNNKEL (reference sequence). The CDR3 is 15 residues long. CDR3 DNA sequence: TGTGCCAGCAGCCAAGGAACAGGGTTCACCGGGGAGCTGTTTTTT. Protein product: CASSQGTGFTGELFF.

The chain has TRBV11-2 and TRBJ1-5; no clear D. The CDR3 contains 13 residues. CDR1 SGHAT and CDR2 FQNNGV come from the germline V gene. V gave up 2 bases and J gave up 4 bases, with 6 bases separating them. CDR3 protein: CASSLTENQPQHF. The CDR3 bases are TGTGCCAGCAGCTTAACCGAGAATCAGCCCCAGCATTTT.

The chain has TRBV29-1 and TRBJ2-7; 10 bases are a match to TRBD1. Germline trimming cut 2 bases from V and 3 bases from J; bases unmatched to any gene: 1. This CDR3 region has 13 residues. Germline V gene lookup returns CDR1 SQVTM and CDR2 ANQGSEA. The DNA for the CDR3 is TGCAGCGTTGAACGGACAGGGGGCTACGAGCAGTACTTC. This codes for CSVERTGGYEQYF.

V gene TRBV5-4 combines with J gene TRBJ2-3; a possible D gene is TRBD1 (5 bases). Trimming took off 3 bases at V and 3 bases at J, with 8 bases between the two ends. CDR3 length: 13 residues. Germline V gives CDR1 SGHNT, CDR2 YYREEE (reference sequence). The CDR3 DNA sequence: TGTGCCAGCAGCTCGTCAGGGACAGATACGCAGTATTTT. This codes for CASSSSGTDTQYF. Complete variable domain (other parts from reference TRBV5-4 and TRBJ2-3): ETGVTQSPTHLIKTRGQQVTLRCSSQSGHNTVSWYQQALGQGPQFIFQYYREEENGRGNFPPRFSGLQFPNYSSELNVNALELDDSALYLCASSSSGTDTQYFGPGTRLTVL.

This rearrangement joins TRBV6-9 to TRBJ2-7; 10 nucleotides agree with TRBD1. Trimming cost V 8 bases and J 1 base; bases outside gene matches: 5. The CDR3 length is 14 residues. The V gene's germline CDR1 is MNHGY and CDR2 SVAAGI. This CDR3 reads CASVGTGESYEQYF. The CDR3 DNA reads TGTGCCAGCGTTGGGACAGGGGAGTCCTACGAGCAGTACTTC.

This clone was seen a handful of times. This chain connects TRBV4-1 to TRBJ2-5; 7 bases map to TRBD1. The CDR3 has 16 residues. V gave up 0 bases and J gave up 8 bases; unmatched junction bases: 12. Per germline, CDR1 MGHRA and CDR2 YSYEKL. CDR3 sequence: CASSQDRTGPQGTQYF. In DNA, the CDR3 is TGCGCCAGCAGCCAAGATCGGACAGGACCTCAAGGAACCCAGTACTTC.

V is TRBV20-1 and J is TRBJ2-2; D might be TRBD2 (6 bases). This CDR3 region has 11 residues. The germline V gene has CDR1 DFQATT and CDR2 SNEGSKA (reference sequence). V lost 5 bases to trimming and J lost 7 bases, with 8 bases between them. CDR3 sequence reads: CSAREYGELFF. DNA of the CDR3: TGCAGTGCTCGGGAGTACGGGGAGCTGTTTTTT.

The rearrangement joins TRBV5-1 to TRBJ1-3, with D possibly matching TRBD1 (5 bases). This CDR3 is built from 14 residues. V was trimmed by 3 bases and J by 4 bases, leaving 11 bases between them. Germline V gives CDR1 SGHRS, CDR2 YFSETQ. The CDR3 reads CASSSGGNGNTIYF. DNA for the CDR3: TGCGCCAGCAGCTCCGGGGGGAACGGAAACACCATATATTTT. Full variable domain (outside the CDR3, taken from reference TRBV5-1 and TRBJ1-3): KAGVTQTPRYLIKTRGQQVTLSCSPISGHRSVSWYQQTPGQGLQFLFEYFSETQRNKGNFPGRFSGRQFSNSRSEMNVSTLELGDSALYLCASSSGGNGNTIYFGEGSWLTVV.

This chain uses TRBV7-8 with TRBJ1-6, with D perhaps TRBD1 (6 bases). The CDR3 is 16 residues long. The V end was cut by 5 bases, the J end by 5 bases, with 16 bases between. Germline-derived CDR1 and CDR2 are SGHVS and FQNEAQ. CDR3 DNA sequence: TGTGCCAGCAGCCCCCTGACGGACAGTGATAATTCACCCCTCCACTTT. Protein sequence: CASSPLTDSDNSPLHF.

The gene calls are TRBV7-2 and TRBJ1-2; D may be TRBD1 (6 bases). CDR1 and CDR2 from the germline V gene are SGHTA and FQGNSA. This CDR3 is built from 16 residues. V was shortened by 4 bases and J by 5 bases, with 20 bases between the two germline ends. The CDR3 region has the DNA TGTGCCAGCAGCTCCATGACAGGCCGTCTGGGATATGGCTACACCTTC. Its protein product is CASSSMTGRLGYGYTF.

This chain joins TRBV29-1 and TRBJ2-5, with TRBD2 matching 15 bases. In germline, CDR1 is SQVTM, CDR2 ANQGSEA. V trimming: 6 bases; J trimming: 2 bases; junction bases outside the gene matches: 7. This CDR3 comprises 16 residues. CDR3 region: CSVRIGLAGGQETQYF. The CDR3 DNA follows: TGCAGCGTACGCATAGGACTAGCGGGGGGGCAAGAGACCCAGTACTTC.

The CDR3, as DNA: TGTGCCAGCAGCCAATTGTTTGGGACAGGGGGCGCGAGGACTGAAGCTTTCTTT. Protein: CASSQLFGTGGARTEAFF. The rearrangement joins TRBV14 to TRBJ1-1, with 12 nucleotides matching TRBD1. Germline assignment: CDR1 SGHDN and CDR2 FVKESK. After removal of 2 bases from V and 5 bases from J, the junction contained 12 bases not matched to a gene. This CDR3 comprises 18 residues. Variable domain in full (rest from reference TRBV14 and TRBJ1-1): EAGVTQFPSHSVIEKGQTVTLRCDPISGHDNLYWYRRVMGKEIKFLLHFVKESKQDESGMPNNRFLAERTGGTYSTLKVQPAELEDSGVYFCASSQLFGTGGARTEAFFGQGTRLTVV.

The chain combines TRBV3-1 (or the pseudogene TRBV3-2) with TRBJ1-3; D possibly corresponds to TRBD1 (5 bases). Between the trimmed V and J ends, which lost 4 bases and 0 bases, there was a span of 10 bases. The CDR3 is 15 residues long. The germline V gene encodes CDR1 LGHDT and CDR2 YNNKEL (reference sequence). Here the CDR3 DNA reads TGTGCCAGCAGCCCGGACACTATCTCTGGAAACACCATATATTTT. The encoded protein is CASSPDTISGNTIYF.